The rows below give T cell receptor beta chains drawn from one sample of a study of blood T cell repertoires in COVID-19. This table comes from immunoSEQ multiplex PCR, and its TCRdb copy is limited to in-frame clones, with some not included. The profile shows about 28,000 clones, roughly 88% of them singletons. Sample: peripheral blood. The receptors come from a human donor in a cohort sampled during active COVID-19. The CDR3 runs from the conserved cysteine through the conserved F or W. D genes are given only for firm matches. Clone sizes are given selectively: once, few, many, or a class where the clone is expanded.

CDR3nt: TGTGCCAGCAATTTTCGGCGGGGGAGCACAGATACGCAGTATTTT
CDR3aa: CASNFRRGSTDTQYF
j_gene: TRBJ2-3
d_gene: TRBD2
v_gene: TRBV6-6
abundance: once

CDR3nt: TGTGCCAGCAGCCCCGGGACTCCCCTAGGGAATGAGCAGTTCTTC
CDR3aa: CASSPGTPLGNEQFF
j_gene: TRBJ2-1
d_gene: NA
v_gene: TRBV11-1
abundance: NA

CDR3nt: TGTGCCAGCAGTACAACAGGGAAGGGCTACGAGCAGTACTTC
CDR3aa: CASSTTGKGYEQYF
j_gene: TRBJ2-7
d_gene: NA
v_gene: TRBV25-1
abundance: NA

CDR3nt: TGTGCCAGCAGCTTGGTTAGTGAAGAGACCCAGTACTTC
CDR3aa: CASSLVSEETQYF
j_gene: TRBJ2-5
d_gene: NA
v_gene: TRBV5-4
abundance: NA

CDR3nt: TGTGCCAGCAGCTTGGGAGGGTCTGGGCAAGAGACCCAGTACTTC
CDR3aa: CASSLGGSGQETQYF
j_gene: TRBJ2-5
d_gene: NA
v_gene: TRBV5-4
abundance: NA

CDR3nt: TGTGCCAGCAGCTTAACAGGAGATACGCAGTATTTT
CDR3aa: CASSLTGDTQYF
j_gene: TRBJ2-3
d_gene: NA
v_gene: TRBV5-4
abundance: NA

CDR3nt: TGTGCCAGCAGTAGCGTAACAGATACGCAGTATTTT
CDR3aa: CASSSVTDTQYF
j_gene: TRBJ2-3
d_gene: NA
v_gene: TRBV6-5
abundance: NA

CDR3nt: TGTGCCAGCAGCTTCCCCTATAGCGGGGGGGCGGCTGAGCAGTTCTTC
CDR3aa: CASSFPYSGGAAEQFF
j_gene: TRBJ2-1
d_gene: TRBD2
v_gene: TRBV7-2
abundance: NA

CDR3nt: TGTGCCAGTAGTGGCACCACCTACGAGCAGTACTTC
CDR3aa: CASSGTTYEQYF
j_gene: TRBJ2-7
d_gene: NA
v_gene: TRBV19
abundance: NA

CDR3nt: TGTGCCAGCAGTGAACAGCCTAGCGGGGGGGCGAATGGAGAGACCCAGTACTTC
CDR3aa: CASSEQPSGGANGETQYF
j_gene: TRBJ2-5
d_gene: TRBD2
v_gene: TRBV6-1
abundance: NA

CDR3nt: TGTGCCAGCAGCCAAGGTCCCCTCTCAGGGGGTGGGTATGGCTACACCTTC
CDR3aa: CASSQGPLSGGGYGYTF
j_gene: TRBJ1-2
d_gene: TRBD1
v_gene: TRBV4-2
abundance: NA

CDR3nt: TGCGCCAGCAGCGGGGGCGGGGGATTTCCCTACGAGCAGTACTTC
CDR3aa: CASSGGGGFPYEQYF
j_gene: TRBJ2-7
d_gene: NA
v_gene: TRBV4-1
abundance: once

CDR3nt: TGCGCCAGCAGCTTAGGGACAAACAGCAATCAGCCCCAGCATTTT
CDR3aa: CASSLGTNSNQPQHF
j_gene: TRBJ1-5
d_gene: NA
v_gene: TRBV5-1
abundance: few

CDR3nt: TGCGCCAGCAGCACGGAACCGGGGATCGGGGAGCTGTTTTTT
CDR3aa: CASSTEPGIGELFF
j_gene: TRBJ2-2
d_gene: NA
v_gene: TRBV5-1
abundance: NA

CDR3nt: TGCGCCAGCAGCTTGCAGGGCAGGGGTCTTGGCACAGATACGCAGTATTTT
CDR3aa: CASSLQGRGLGTDTQYF
j_gene: TRBJ2-3
d_gene: NA
v_gene: TRBV5-1
abundance: NA

CDR3nt: TGTGCCAGCAGTTCCCCCCGGGGGGGTCCTATTGCCAAAAACATTCAGTACTTC
CDR3aa: CASSSPRGGPIAKNIQYF
j_gene: TRBJ2-4
d_gene: TRBD2
v_gene: TRBV27
abundance: NA

CDR3nt: TGTGCCAGCAGTCCTGTCTGGGGGGGGAACACTGAAGCTTTCTTT
CDR3aa: CASSPVWGGNTEAFF
j_gene: TRBJ1-1
d_gene: NA
v_gene: TRBV28
abundance: NA

CDR3nt: TGTGCCAGCAGTGAGTCGGGGGGCCGAGGCTCCTACGAGCAGTACTTC
CDR3aa: CASSESGGRGSYEQYF
j_gene: TRBJ2-7
d_gene: NA
v_gene: TRBV2
abundance: NA

CDR3nt: TGTGCCAGCAGTTGGCAGGGTAATTCACCCCTCCACTTT
CDR3aa: CASSWQGNSPLHF
j_gene: TRBJ1-6
d_gene: NA
v_gene: TRBV12-3/TRBV12-4
abundance: NA

CDR3nt: TGTGCCAGCAGCGTAGGGGGGCAGGGTAGTCTACCTTTCGAGCAGTACTTC
CDR3aa: CASSVGGQGSLPFEQYF
j_gene: TRBJ2-7
d_gene: NA
v_gene: TRBV9
abundance: NA

CDR3nt: TGTGCCAGCAGTTGGGGACTAGCGGGGGGGATTGGGGCCAACGTCCTGACTTTC
CDR3aa: CASSWGLAGGIGANVLTF
j_gene: TRBJ2-6
d_gene: TRBD2
v_gene: TRBV28
abundance: NA

CDR3nt: TGTGCCAGCAGCGCCGAGACTAGCGTAGCCTACAATGAGCAGTTCTTC
CDR3aa: CASSAETSVAYNEQFF
j_gene: TRBJ2-1
d_gene: TRBD2
v_gene: TRBV2
abundance: NA

CDR3nt: TGTGCCAGCAGCCCCGCTAGCGGGCCCACCGGGGAGCTGTTTTTT
CDR3aa: CASSPASGPTGELFF
j_gene: TRBJ2-2
d_gene: TRBD2
v_gene: TRBV6-2/TRBV6-3
abundance: few

CDR3nt: TGTGCCAGCAGCCGCGCTAGCGGGGGGTCCTCTGTCGGGGAGCTGTTTTTT
CDR3aa: CASSRASGGSSVGELFF
j_gene: TRBJ2-2
d_gene: TRBD2
v_gene: TRBV7-8
abundance: NA

CDR3nt: TGTGCCAGCAGGGACGCACAGGGCTATGGCTACACCTTC
CDR3aa: CASRDAQGYGYTF
j_gene: TRBJ1-2
d_gene: NA
v_gene: TRBV6-5
abundance: few

CDR3nt: TGTGCCAGTAGTATAAAGGCCCCGCGGGACTACTCCTACGAGCAGTACTTC
CDR3aa: CASSIKAPRDYSYEQYF
j_gene: TRBJ2-7
d_gene: TRBD2
v_gene: TRBV19
abundance: once

CDR3nt: TGTGCCAGTAGTGAACTAGCGGGGGGGCCCTACAATGAGCAGTTCTTC
CDR3aa: CASSELAGGPYNEQFF
j_gene: TRBJ2-1
d_gene: TRBD2
v_gene: TRBV19
abundance: NA

CDR3nt: TGCGCCAGCAGCTCGCGGGGCGCCGGGGCAGATACGCAGTATTTT
CDR3aa: CASSSRGAGADTQYF
j_gene: TRBJ2-3
d_gene: NA
v_gene: TRBV5-1
abundance: NA

CDR3nt: TGTGCCAGCAGCTCCCCGCCTAGTTTTGAGCAGTTCTTC
CDR3aa: CASSSPPSFEQFF
j_gene: TRBJ2-1
d_gene: NA
v_gene: TRBV11-1
abundance: NA